The 14 T cell receptor beta chains below all came from one sample that was sequenced in a study of Graves' ophthalmopathy and Graves' hyperthyroidism. Using RNA transcripts, the TCR beta CDR3 regions were amplified. The workflow started with a first-round RT-PCR run with HTBI primers and then moved on to a second-round multiplex PCR. TCRdb passed the multiplex PCR reads through MiXCR, listing each CDR3 protein once. The table lists roughly 420,000 distinct CDR3 sequences, under 25% of them singletons, with more than 2.5% in the top ten. The sample taken for sequencing was peripheral blood. These receptors were taken from a woman aged 18-30 years with stable Graves' hyperthyroidism.

This clonotype occurred a few times. The CDR3 spells CASKNSGQRTKNIQYF. The CDR3 DNA reads TGCGCCAGCAAAAACTCGGGACAGCGAACCAAAAACATTCAGTACTTC. J is TRBJ2-4 and V is TRBV4-1, with 7 bases lining up with TRBD1. From germline, CDR1 is MGHRA and CDR2 YSYEKL. The CDR3 runs 16 residues. Trimming removed 7 bases from V and 2 bases from J; junction bases left unmatched: 11.

This clonotype was counted ten times or more. A much larger clone sits a single nucleotide away, making a read error possible. J is TRBJ1-2 and V is TRBV12-3 or TRBV12-4; D perhaps matches TRBD1 (5 bases). With 5 bases removed from V and 4 bases from J, the gap between germline ends came to 5 bases. The CDR3 has 11 residues. The CDR3 sequence is CASSDSYGYTF. CDR3 DNA sequence: TGTGCCAGCAGTGACAGCTATGGCTACACCTTC.

The CDR3 spells CASAVGPMGAYEQYF. The CDR3 coding sequence is TGTGCCAGCGCCGTAGGGCCAATGGGGGCCTACGAGCAGTACTTC. The chain recombines TRBV6-1 with TRBJ2-7; D might be TRBD1 or TRBD2, each matching 5 bases. V was clipped by 8 bases and J by 2 bases, with 19 bases between them. The germline V gene encodes CDR1 MNHNS and CDR2 SASEGT. The CDR3 has 15 amino acids.

This clonotype was seen repeatedly, ten times or more. J is TRBJ2-7 and V is TRBV4-3; the match to TRBD2 covers 11 bases. The CDR3 runs to 16 residues. V trimming: 0 bases; J trimming: 3 bases; junction bases outside the gene matches: 4. Germline loops: CDR1 LGHNA, CDR2 YSLEER. The CDR3 nucleotides are TGCGCCAGCAGCCAAGATCCCGGGACTAGCGGCTACGAGCAGTACTTC. Translated: CASSQDPGTSGYEQYF.

The gene calls are TRBV19 and TRBJ2-4; 7 nucleotides match TRBD2. CDR1 and CDR2 from the germline V gene are LNHDA and SQIVND (reference sequence). CDR3 length: 15 amino acids. With V trimmed by 3 bases and J by 8 bases, 10 bases remained unmatched. DNA of the CDR3: TGTGCCAGTAGTATGGCGGGACTATCAGGAGACATTCAGTACTTC. Its translation is CASSMAGLSGDIQYF.

This clonotype was detected ten times or more. The V gene is TRBV7-9, the J gene TRBJ2-7; no definite D call. Looked up from germline, CDR1 is SEHNR and CDR2 is FQNEAQ (reference sequence). With 3 bases removed from V and 4 bases from J, the gap between germline ends came to 13 bases. This CDR3 comprises 14 residues. CDR3 DNA: TGTGCCAGCAGCTTGAGGCTGTCAGGTTACGAGCAGTACTTC. This gives the protein CASSLRLSGYEQYF.

The V and J genes are TRBV20-1 and TRBJ2-5; 12 bases line up with TRBD2. Germline CDR1 reads DFQATT; CDR2 reads SNEGSKA (reference sequence). The V and J ends lost 6 bases and 5 bases, in that order; junction bases with no gene match: 7. The CDR3 extends over 14 amino acids. CDR3 nucleotides: TGCAGTGCGTCCCTAGCGGGAGGGCTGGAGACCCAGTACTTC. Amino acids: CSASLAGGLETQYF.

This clonotype has a count of ten or more. The CDR3 loop reads CASSNSGWGDTEAFF. CDR3 sequence (DNA): TGTGCCAGCAGTAACTCAGGGTGGGGGGACACTGAAGCTTTCTTT. The chain is built from TRBV27 and TRBJ1-1; D perhaps matches TRBD1 (5 bases). CDR1 and CDR2 from the germline V gene are MNHEY and SMNVEV (reference sequence). The CDR3 extends over 15 amino acids. The germline V and J ends were trimmed by 5 bases and 3 bases, with 16 bases remaining between them.

Turning to this clonotype: Without the conserved terminal phenylalanine or tryptophan, this CDR3 likely stems from a read error. J is TRBJ2-5 and V is TRBV10-3; 7 nucleotides line up with TRBD1. This CDR3 contains 13 residues. Germline assignment: CDR1 ENHRY and CDR2 SYGVKD. CDR3 bases: TGTGCGATCAGTGAGAGGGGGCGAGAGACCCAGTACTTG. Encoded protein: CAISERGRETQYL.

This clonotype was seen many times. This rearrangement joins TRBV15 to TRBJ2-7; D gene uncertain. Deletions cut 0 bases from V and 2 bases from J, with 8 bases between. CDR3 length equals 14 residues. Germline CDR1 is LNHNV and CDR2 is YYDKDF (reference sequence). CDR3 coding DNA: TGTGCCACCAGCAGAGATATCGAGACCTACGAGCAGTACTTC. Translating it yields CATSRDIETYEQYF. The full variable domain, rest sourced from reference TRBV15 and TRBJ2-7, is DAMVIQNPRYQVTQFGKPVTLSCSQTLNHNVMYWYQQKSSQAPKLLFHYYDKDFNNEADTPDNFQSRRPNTSFCFLDIRSPGLGDTAMYLCATSRDIETYEQYFGPGTRLTVT.

This clonotype was seen ten or more times. The chain links TRBV3-1 to TRBJ1-2, with D perhaps matching TRBD1 (5 bases). In germline, CDR1 is LGHDT, CDR2 YNNKEL (reference sequence). V lost 0 bases and J lost 6, with 5 bases in between. This CDR3 contains 12 residues. In DNA form, the CDR3 reads TGTGCCAGCAGCCAAGAGACAGATGGCTACACCTTC. Translation: CASSQETDGYTF.

This clonotype was observed many times. The chain combines TRBV11-2 with TRBJ2-5; 8 positions agree with TRBD2. V dropped 5 bases and J dropped 2; count of bases not matched to a gene: 10. CDR3 length equals 16 residues. Germline V CDR1 and CDR2: SGHAT, FQNNGV. The CDR3 reads CASSPLGAGGQETQYF. CDR3 nucleotides: TGTGCCAGCAGCCCCCTGGGCGCGGGAGGTCAAGAGACCCAGTACTTC. Based on the CDR3 plus reference TRBV11-2 and TRBJ2-5, the full variable domain is EAGVAQSPRYKIIEKRQSVAFWCNPISGHATLYWYQQILGQGPKLLIQFQNNGVVDDSQLPKDRFSAERLKGVDSTLKIQPAKLEDSAVYLCASSPLGAGGQETQYFGPGTRLLVL.

The CDR3 reads CASRRDRGTYQETQYF. The CDR3 nucleotides are TGTGCCAGCAGACGGGACAGGGGGACGTACCAAGAGACCCAGTACTTC. The chain combines TRBV27 with TRBJ2-5; 11 bases fit TRBD1. V lost 6 bases and J lost 0; bases outside the gene matches: 6. CDR3 length: 16 amino acids. The germline CDR1 and CDR2 sequences are MNHEY and SMNVEV (reference sequence).

This clonotype was recorded at least ten times. CDR3 region: CASSLVLAGVNTGELFF. CDR3 in DNA: TGCGCCAGCAGCTTGGTACTAGCGGGAGTGAACACCGGGGAGCTGTTTTTT. The chain carries TRBV5-1 and TRBJ2-2, with TRBD2 matching 11 bases. Losses at the gene ends were 0 bases for V and 1 base for J; bases not matched to a gene: 2. The CDR3 spans 17 residues. Germline V gene lookup returns CDR1 SGHRS and CDR2 YFSETQ.